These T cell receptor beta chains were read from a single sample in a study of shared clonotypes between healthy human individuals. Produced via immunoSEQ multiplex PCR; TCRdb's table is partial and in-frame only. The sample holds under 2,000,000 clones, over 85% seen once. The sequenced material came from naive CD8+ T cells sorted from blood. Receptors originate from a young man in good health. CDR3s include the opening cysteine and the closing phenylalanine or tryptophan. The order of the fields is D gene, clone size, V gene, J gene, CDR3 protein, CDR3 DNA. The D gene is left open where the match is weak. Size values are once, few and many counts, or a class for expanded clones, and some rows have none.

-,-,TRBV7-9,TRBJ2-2,CASSVDEGELFF,TGTGCCAGCAGCGTAGATGAGGGGGAGCTGTTTTTT
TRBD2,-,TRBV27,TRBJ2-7,CASSLTSGEISYEQYF,TGTGCCAGCAGTTTAACTAGCGGTGAGATCTCCTACGAGCAGTACTTC
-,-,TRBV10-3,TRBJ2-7,CAISDRQFEQYF,TGTGCCATCAGTGACCGACAGTTCGAGCAGTACTTC
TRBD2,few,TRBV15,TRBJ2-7,CATSRDLSLAGAEQYF,TGTGCCACCAGCAGAGATCTGAGCCTAGCGGGGGCCGAGCAGTACTTC
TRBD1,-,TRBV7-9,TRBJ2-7,CASSPATGILYEQYF,TGTGCCAGCAGCCCGGCGACAGGGATCCTCTACGAGCAGTACTTC
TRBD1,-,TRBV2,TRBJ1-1,CASSEGQGSGEAFF,TGTGCCAGCAGTGAGGGACAGGGGTCAGGTGAAGCTTTCTTT
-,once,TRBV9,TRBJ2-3,CASSVEGDTDTQYF,TGTGCCAGCAGCGTAGAAGGCGACACAGATACGCAGTATTTT
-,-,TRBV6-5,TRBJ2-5,CASSPRGETQYF,TGTGCCAGCAGTCCACGAGGAGAGACCCAGTACTTC
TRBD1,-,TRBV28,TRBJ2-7,CASSWTGQSYEQYF,TGTGCCAGCAGTTGGACAGGCCAATCCTACGAGCAGTACTTC
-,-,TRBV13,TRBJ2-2,CASSLRGSGVNAGELFF,TGTGCCAGCAGCCTCCGGGGTAGCGGAGTGAACGCCGGGGAGCTGTTTTTT
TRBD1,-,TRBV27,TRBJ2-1,CASSFAQGANEQFF,TGTGCCAGCAGTTTTGCACAGGGGGCCAATGAGCAGTTCTTC
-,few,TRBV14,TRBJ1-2,CASSQESAYSSLYGYTF,TGTGCCAGCAGCCAAGAGTCCGCGTACAGTTCTCTCTATGGCTACACCTTC
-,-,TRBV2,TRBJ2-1,CASTPRSLTYNEQFF,TGTGCCAGCACCCCCCGGTCCCTGACCTACAATGAGCAGTTCTTC
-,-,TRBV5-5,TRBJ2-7,CASSLRGDTYEQYF,TGTGCCAGCAGCTTACGTGGCGACACCTACGAGCAGTACTTC
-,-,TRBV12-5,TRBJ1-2,CASGGGAHYGYTF,TGTGCTAGTGGTGGCGGGGCCCACTATGGCTACACCTTC
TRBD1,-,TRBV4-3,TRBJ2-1,CASSAAGQGANEQFF,TGCGCCAGCAGTGCTGCGGGACAGGGGGCGAATGAGCAGTTCTTC
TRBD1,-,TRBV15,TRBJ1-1,CATSGGTGTQNTEAFF,TGTGCCACCAGCGGGGGGACAGGGACCCAGAACACTGAAGCTTTCTTT
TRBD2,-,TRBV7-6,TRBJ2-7,CASSLMGLAGGGEQYF,TGTGCCAGCAGCTTAATGGGGCTAGCGGGGGGTGGTGAGCAGTACTTC
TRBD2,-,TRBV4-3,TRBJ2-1,CASSRSGEPYNEQFF,TGCGCCAGCAGCCGTAGCGGGGAACCCTACAATGAGCAGTTCTTC
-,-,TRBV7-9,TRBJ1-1,CATEGPGTEAFF,TGTGCCACCGAGGGGCCGGGGACTGAAGCTTTCTTT
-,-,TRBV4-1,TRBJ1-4,CASTPAGGGSTNEKLFF,TGCGCCAGCACCCCAGCCGGGGGAGGCTCAACTAATGAAAAACTGTTTTTT
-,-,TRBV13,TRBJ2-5,CASSLSKYEGVGETQYF,TGTGCCAGCAGCTTATCTAAGTATGAGGGCGTGGGAGAGACCCAGTACTTC
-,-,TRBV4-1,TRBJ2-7,CASSQTSSYEQYF,TGCGCCAGCAGCCAAACAAGCTCCTACGAGCAGTACTTC
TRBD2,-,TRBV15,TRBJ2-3,CATSNGLAAYADTQYF,TGTGCCACCAGCAACGGACTAGCGGCCTACGCAGATACGCAGTATTTT
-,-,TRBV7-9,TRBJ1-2,CASSLGREDYGYTF,TGTGCCAGCAGCTTGGGTAGGGAGGACTATGGCTACACCTTC
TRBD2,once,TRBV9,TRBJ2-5,CASADGAGEAETQYF,TGTGCCAGCGCCGACGGGGCGGGGGAGGCAGAGACCCAGTACTTC
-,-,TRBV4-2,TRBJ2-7,CASSQGVSHEQYF,TGTGCCAGCAGCCAAGGAGTCAGCCACGAGCAGTACTTC
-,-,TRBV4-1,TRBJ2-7,CASSQVTGPRYEQYF,TGCGCCAGCAGCCAAGTTACAGGGCCCCGCTACGAGCAGTACTTC
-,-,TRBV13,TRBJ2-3,CASSFWGESTDTQYF,TGTGCCAGCAGCTTTTGGGGGGAGAGCACAGATACGCAGTATTTT
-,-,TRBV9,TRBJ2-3,CASSPRRGLNTDTQYF,TGTGCCAGCAGCCCCCGGAGGGGACTTAACACAGATACGCAGTATTTT
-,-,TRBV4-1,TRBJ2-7,CASSQVSVYEQYF,TGCGCCAGCAGCCAAGTATCCGTCTACGAGCAGTACTTC
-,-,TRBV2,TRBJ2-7,CASSEYRHLRQYF,TGTGCCAGCAGTGAATATAGACACCTAAGACAGTACTTC
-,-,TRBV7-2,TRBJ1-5,CASSLFPISNQPQHF,TGTGCCAGCAGCTTATTTCCGATTAGCAATCAGCCCCAGCATTTT
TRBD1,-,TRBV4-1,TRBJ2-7,CASSQEVPGQGTYEQYF,TGCGCCAGCAGCCAAGAAGTACCGGGACAGGGAACCTACGAGCAGTACTTC
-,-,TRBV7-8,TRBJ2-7,CASSPWDPTGSYEQYF,TGTGCCAGCAGCCCATGGGACCCTACCGGCTCCTACGAGCAGTACTTC
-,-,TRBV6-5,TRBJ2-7,CASSYSGLAYEQYF,TGTGCCAGCAGTTACTCCGGGCTAGCCTACGAGCAGTACTTC
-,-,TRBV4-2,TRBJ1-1,CASSQDLGQVGAFF,TGTGCCAGCAGCCAAGATCTGGGGCAGGTCGGAGCTTTCTTT
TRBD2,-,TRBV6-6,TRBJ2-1,CASSLERGSYNEQFF,TGTGCCAGCAGCCTAGAGCGGGGCTCCTACAATGAGCAGTTCTTC
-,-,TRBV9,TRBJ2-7,CASSVEPGAEAYEQYF,TGTGCCAGCAGCGTAGAGCCGGGGGCAGAAGCATACGAGCAGTACTTC
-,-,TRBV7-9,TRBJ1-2,CASRPGNYGYTF,TGTGCCAGCAGGCCCGGGAACTATGGCTACACCTTC
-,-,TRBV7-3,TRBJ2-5,CASSLVGVGETQYF,TGTGCCAGCAGCTTAGTAGGGGTGGGGGAGACCCAGTACTTC
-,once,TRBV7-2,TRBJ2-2,CASSLGARVNTGELFF,TGTGCCAGCAGCTTAGGGGCGCGGGTAAACACCGGGGAGCTGTTTTTT
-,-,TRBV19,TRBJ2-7,CASREDDDLPYEQYF,TGTGCCAGTAGAGAGGACGATGACTTGCCCTACGAGCAGTACTTC
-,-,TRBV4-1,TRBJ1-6,CASSPILGGTNSPLHF,TGCGCCAGCAGCCCAATTTTGGGGGGTACTAATTCACCCCTCCACTTT
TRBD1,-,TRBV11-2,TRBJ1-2,CASSLGQGAYGYTF,TGTGCCAGCAGCTTAGGGCAGGGGGCCTATGGCTACACCTTC
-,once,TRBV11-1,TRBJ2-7,CAGSLIGTQNGAYEQYF,TGTGCCGGCAGCTTAATTGGGACCCAGAATGGGGCCTACGAGCAGTACTTC
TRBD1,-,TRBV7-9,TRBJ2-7,CASSLTGAYEQYF,TGTGCCAGCAGCCTGACAGGGGCCTACGAGCAGTACTTC
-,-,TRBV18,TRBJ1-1,CASSPYAANTEAFF,TGTGCCAGCTCACCATACGCAGCGAACACTGAAGCTTTCTTT
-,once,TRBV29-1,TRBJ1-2,CSVMDNYGYTF,TGCAGCGTTATGGATAACTATGGCTACACCTTC
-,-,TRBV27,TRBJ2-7,CASSLGGTSYEQYF,TGTGCCAGCAGTTTGGGGGGTACATCCTACGAGCAGTACTTC
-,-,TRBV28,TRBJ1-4,CASSDTGPGRFGEKLFF,TGTGCCAGCAGTGACACCGGGCCAGGGCGATTCGGTGAAAAACTGTTTTTT
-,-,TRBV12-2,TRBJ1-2,CASRLGKGGRRYGYTF,TGTGCAAGTCGCTTGGGAAAGGGGGGCCGTCGCTATGGCTACACCTTC
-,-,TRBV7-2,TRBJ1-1,CASSLGGSTEAFF,TGTGCCAGCAGCTTGGGTGGGAGCACTGAAGCTTTCTTT
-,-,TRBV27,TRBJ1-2,CASSLSNGLYGYTF,TGTGCCAGCAGTTTATCGAACGGGTTATATGGCTACACCTTC
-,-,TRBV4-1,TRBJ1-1,CASSRLDGGNTEAFF,TGCGCCAGCAGCCGCCTTGACGGGGGGAACACTGAAGCTTTCTTT
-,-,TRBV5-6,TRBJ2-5,CASSLALRERGLEETQYF,TGTGCCAGCAGCTTGGCCCTGCGGGAGAGGGGGCTGGAAGAGACCCAGTACTTC
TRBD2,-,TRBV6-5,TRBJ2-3,CASSPGLASDTQYF,TGTGCCAGCAGTCCGGGACTAGCGTCAGATACGCAGTATTTT